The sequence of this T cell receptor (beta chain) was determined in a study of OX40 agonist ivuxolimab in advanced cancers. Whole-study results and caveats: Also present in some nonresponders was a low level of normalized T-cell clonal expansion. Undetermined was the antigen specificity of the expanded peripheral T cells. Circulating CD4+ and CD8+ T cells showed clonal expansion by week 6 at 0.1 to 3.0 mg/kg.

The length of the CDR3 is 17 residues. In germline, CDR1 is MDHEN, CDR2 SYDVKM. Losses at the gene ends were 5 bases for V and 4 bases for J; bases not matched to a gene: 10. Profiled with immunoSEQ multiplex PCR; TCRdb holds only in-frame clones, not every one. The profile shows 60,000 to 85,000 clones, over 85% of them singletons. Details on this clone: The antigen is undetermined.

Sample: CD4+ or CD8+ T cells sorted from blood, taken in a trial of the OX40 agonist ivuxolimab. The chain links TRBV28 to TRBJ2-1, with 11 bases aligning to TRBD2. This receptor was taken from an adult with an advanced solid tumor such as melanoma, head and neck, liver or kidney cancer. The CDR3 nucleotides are TGTGCCAGCAGTCCCGGGGGACTAGCGGAAGGTTACAATGAGCAGTTCTTC. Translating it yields CASSPGGLAEGYNEQFF.